This TCR beta chain was obtained from a study of blood T cell repertoires in COVID-19. Turning to the study itself: The analysed material was cDNA or gDNA that came from T cells, B-cell-depleted T cells, or PBMCs.

TCRdb's table, derived via immunoSEQ multiplex PCR, lists solely in-frame clones and lacks some. The data show 89,000 or so clones, around 92% seen once. V lost 4 bases, J lost 6 bases, and 10 bases lay in between. The CDR3 totals 12 residues. Germline CDR1 SGHRS, CDR2 YFSETQ. During active infection, Seattle patients enrolled and were then monitored through disease. This chain uses TRBV5-1 with TRBJ1-1, with D perhaps matching TRBD1 (6 bases). This clonotype was sampled from a man in his fifties or sixties with COVID-19, enrolled during active disease. Sequencing was performed on peripheral blood. The CDR3 DNA reads as TGCGCCAGCAGCCCGGACAGCGCTGAAGCTTTCTTT. Its translation is CASSPDSAEAFF.